These 23 T cell receptor beta chains share one sample of origin, sequenced in a study of T cell changes during pregnancy in multiple sclerosis. Sequenced by immunoSEQ multiplex PCR; TCRdb stores in-frame clones only, minus some. Of 45,000 to 65,000 clones listed, 85% to 95% are singletons. The sample in question was CD4+ T cells from peripheral blood mononuclear cells, obtained in the third trimester of pregnancy. The receptors derive from a female donor with multiple sclerosis, enrolled in a pregnancy study.

This sequence joins TRBV11-2 and TRBJ1-1; D not resolved. The CDR3 runs to 13 residues. With 1 base removed from V and 6 bases from J, the gap between germline ends came to 9 bases. The germline V gene encodes CDR1 SGHAT and CDR2 FQNNGV. The CDR3 region has the DNA TGTGCCAGCAGCTTAGTGGCCCGGGCTGAAGCTTTCTTT. Its protein is CASSLVARAEAFF.

The chain carries TRBV14 and TRBJ1-4; D gene ambiguous. V was cut by 5 bases and J by 8 bases, with 15 bases left in between. The CDR3 extends over 14 amino acids. Germline V lookup: CDR1 SGHDN, CDR2 FVKESK. The CDR3 region has the DNA TGTGCCAGCAGCTTGAGGATGACCAAAGAAAAACTGTTTTTT. The encoded protein is CASSLRMTKEKLFF.

The chain recombines TRBV18 with TRBJ1-1; TRBD1 matches 7 bases. This CDR3 spans 17 amino acids. The V and J ends lost 6 bases and 0 bases, in that order; junction bases with no gene match: 13. CDR1 is KGHSH and CDR2 is LQKENI in the germline V gene. Here the CDR3 reads CASSSRKGQIMNTEAFF. CDR3 DNA sequence: TGTGCCAGCTCCTCTAGGAAGGGACAGATCATGAACACTGAAGCTTTCTTT.

The V gene is TRBV6-1, the J gene TRBJ1-5; 8 bases fit TRBD1. Germline CDR1 reads MNHNS; CDR2 reads SASEGT. The CDR3 runs to 15 residues. With 0 bases clipped from V and 9 bases from J, the junction kept 7 bases outside the gene matches. The CDR3 loop is CASSEAQGEGRPQHF. Here the CDR3 DNA reads TGTGCCAGCAGTGAAGCACAGGGGGAGGGGCGGCCCCAGCATTTT.

The chain combines TRBV5-3 with TRBJ1-1; D call uncertain. TRBV5-3 has ORF status, its function being uncertain. Trimming left V 3 bases short and J 3 bases short, with 33 bases between. The CDR3 has 21 amino acids. The CDR3 DNA is TGTGCCAGAAGCTACCTCGTGGGAGATGGTAATAATTACGGATGGGACACTGAAGCTTTCTTT. Amino acids: CARSYLVGDGNNYGWDTEAFF.

This clone has only one observation. The CDR3 sequence: CASSRGDTEAFF. The DNA for the CDR3 is TGTGCCAGCAGCAGGGGGGACACTGAAGCTTTCTTT. The chain employs TRBV6-5 and TRBJ1-1; TRBD1 matches 7 bases. The germline V gene has CDR1 MNHEY and CDR2 SVGAGI. This CDR3 region has 12 residues. Trimming took 6 bases from V and 3 from J; bases not matched to a gene: 1.

The CDR3 loop reads CASSTPGGGPDYGYTF. In DNA form, the CDR3 reads TGTGCCAGCAGCACCCCCGGGGGAGGACCTGACTATGGCTACACCTTC. The V gene is TRBV5-6, the J gene TRBJ1-2; D might be TRBD1 (5 bases). This CDR3 region has 16 residues. V shed 4 bases and J shed 3 bases, with 19 bases lying between them. Germline CDR1 is SGHDT and CDR2 is YYEEEE.

The chain joins TRBV29-1 to TRBJ2-7; D might be TRBD1 (5 bases). Trimming removed 4 bases from V and 1 base from J, with 11 bases in between. CDR3 length: 13 amino acids. Germline CDR1 reads SQVTM; CDR2 reads ANQGSEA. The CDR3 here is CSVGQRLSYEQYF. The CDR3 DNA reads TGCAGCGTTGGACAGCGCCTATCCTACGAGCAGTACTTC.

The CDR3 region has the DNA TGTGCCAGCAGCTTGCCGACAGGGTTGAACACCATATATTTT. Translating gives CASSLPTGLNTIYF. V and J are TRBV5-8 and TRBJ1-3; 7 bases match TRBD1. With V trimmed by 1 base and J by 7 bases, 5 bases remained unmatched. Looked up from germline, CDR1 is SGHTS and CDR2 is YDEGEE. The CDR3 spans 14 residues. Full variable domain (outside the CDR3, taken from reference TRBV5-8 and TRBJ1-3): EAGVTQSPTHLIKTRGQQATLRCSPISGHTSVYWYQQALGLGLQFLLWYDEGEERNRGNFPPRFSGRQFPNYSSELNVNALELEDSALYLCASSLPTGLNTIYFGEGSWLTVV.

The chain uses TRBV9 and TRBJ2-5, with D possibly matching TRBD2 (7 bases). Trimming took off 4 bases at V and 1 base at J, with 11 bases between the two ends. The CDR3 spans 14 residues. Germline V gene data show CDR1 as SGDLS and CDR2 as YYNGEE. CDR3 nucleotide sequence: TGTGCCAGCAGCCAAGGGGGGGGCCAAGAGACCCAGTACTTC. It translates to CASSQGGGQETQYF.

This clone has a single count. The V call is TRBV5-4, the J call TRBJ2-2; TRBD2 might be the D (6 bases). CDR3 length: 14 amino acids. Germline V gene data show CDR1 as SGHNT and CDR2 as YYREEE (reference sequence). V was pared by 4 bases and J by 0 bases, with 7 bases between. The CDR3 nucleotides read TGTGCCAGCAGCCGGGACTCGAACACCGGGGAGCTGTTTTTT. Residues: CASSRDSNTGELFF.

CDR3 bases: TGTGCCAGCAGCCCTTTCAGGGGAGATCAGCCCCAGCATTTT. Translated: CASSPFRGDQPQHF. This chain uses TRBV7-2 with TRBJ1-5, with D perhaps matching TRBD1 (6 bases). Germline CDR1 and CDR2: SGHTA and FQGNSA. There are 14 residues in the CDR3. The germline V and J ends were trimmed by 5 bases and 5 bases, with 13 bases remaining between them.

The J gene is TRBJ1-4, the V gene TRBV6-1; 7 nucleotides align to TRBD1. The CDR3 spans 16 residues. CDR1 is MNHNS, CDR2 SASEGT, per germline. With V trimmed by 4 bases and J by 6 bases, 11 bases remained unmatched. This CDR3 is CASSVYPTGMDEKLFF. The CDR3 nucleotides read TGTGCCAGCAGTGTTTACCCGACAGGGATGGATGAAAAACTGTTTTTT.

V is TRBV5-1 and J is TRBJ2-7; 9 positions match TRBD2. Germline V gene sequence: CDR1 SGHRS, CDR2 YFSETQ. CDR3 length: 14 residues. J gave up 3 bases and V 1 base, and 2 bases lay outside the gene matches. The CDR3: CASSLRGGVYEQYF. DNA for the CDR3: TGCGCCAGCAGCTTGCGCGGGGGGGTCTACGAGCAGTACTTC.

V is TRBV5-1 and J is TRBJ1-1; D might be TRBD1 (5 bases). This CDR3 contains 15 residues. Trimming stripped 3 bases from V and 6 bases from J, with 18 bases between. Per the germline V gene, CDR1 is SGHRS and CDR2 is YFSETQ. The CDR3, as DNA: TGCGCCAGCAGCTCTGGCCAGGGAAATGGACCTGAAGCTTTCTTT. Its translation: CASSSGQGNGPEAFF.

DNA for the CDR3: TGTGCCTGGAGCCCCAAAGTTCGGGAGTACTATGGCTACACCTTC. This encodes CAWSPKVREYYGYTF. The V call is TRBV30, the J call TRBJ1-2; no firm D call. Trimming cost V 3 bases and J 3 bases, with 17 bases left between them. Looked up from germline, CDR1 is GTSNPN and CDR2 is SVGIG (reference sequence). CDR3 length equals 15 residues.

The genes are TRBV19 and TRBJ1-2, with 9 bases aligning to TRBD1. This CDR3 region has 14 residues. Germline V lookup: CDR1 LNHDA, CDR2 SQIVND (reference sequence). V lost 5 bases to trimming and J lost 8 bases; unmatched junction nucleotides: 9. The CDR3 spells CASSANRGPGGYTF. CDR3 bases: TGTGCCAGTAGTGCGAACAGGGGGCCGGGAGGCTACACCTTC.

In DNA, the CDR3 is TGTGCCAGCAGCCCCACGGGCAGGGAGGGAGAGACCCAGTACTTC. Its protein is CASSPTGREGETQYF. The J gene is TRBJ2-5, the V gene TRBV6-6; TRBD2 agrees at 7 bases. With 6 bases clipped from V and 4 bases from J, the junction kept 11 bases outside the gene matches. CDR3 size: 15 residues. Germline loops: CDR1 MNHNY, CDR2 SVGAGI (reference sequence).

The CDR3 DNA reads TGCGCCAGCAGCCTTGGACAGGGGGCTAGCGGGGAGCTGTTTTTT. This encodes CASSLGQGASGELFF. The V call is TRBV5-1, the J call TRBJ2-2; 11 nucleotides match TRBD1. This CDR3 spans 15 amino acids. Germline CDR1 SGHRS, CDR2 YFSETQ. The ends lost 4 bases at V and 7 bases at J; junction bases unmatched: 6.

The chain combines TRBV5-1 with TRBJ1-4, with D perhaps matching TRBD1 (5 bases). V gave up 4 bases and J gave up 6 bases, with 13 bases separating them. CDR3 length: 14 amino acids. Germline V gives CDR1 SGHRS, CDR2 YFSETQ. This CDR3 is CASSPYGGDEKLFF. CDR3 coding DNA: TGCGCCAGCAGCCCCTATGGGGGGGATGAAAAACTGTTTTTT.

CDR3 nucleotides: TGTGCCAGCAGCTTCACCTTCCCGGGGACTCAGAACACCGGGGAGCTGTTTTTT. Amino acids: CASSFTFPGTQNTGELFF. The chain is built from TRBV7-9 and TRBJ2-2; D possibly corresponds to TRBD2 (6 bases). V was clipped by 3 bases and J by 1 base, with 18 bases between them. CDR1 is SEHNR and CDR2 is FQNEAQ in the germline V gene (reference sequence). The CDR3 covers 18 residues. Together with reference TRBV7-9 and TRBJ2-2, the CDR3 gives the full variable domain: DTGVSQNPRHKITKRGQNVTFRCDPISEHNRLYWYRQTLGQGPEFLTYFQNEAQLEKSRLLSDRFSAERPKGSFSTLEIQRTEQGDSAMYLCASSFTFPGTQNTGELFFGEGSRLTVL.

By share, this clone counts as medium-sized. The rearrangement links TRBV9 to TRBJ2-5, with 7 bases that match TRBD2. The CDR3 extends over 16 amino acids. Germline-derived CDR1 and CDR2 are SGDLS and YYNGEE. V gave up 0 bases and J gave up 0 bases; unmatched junction bases: 5. CDR3 sequence (DNA): TGTGCCAGCAGCGTAGAGGGAGGGGTGTACCAAGAGACCCAGTACTTC. Translated, it gives CASSVEGGVYQETQYF.

This clone has a single count. The chain employs TRBV5-1 and TRBJ1-5, with D possibly being TRBD1 (5 bases). This CDR3 is built from 13 residues. Trimming shortened V by 4 bases and J by 5 bases, and 10 bases separated the two germline ends. CDR1 and CDR2 from the germline V gene are SGHRS and YFSETQ. The CDR3: CASSAGQDQPQHF. The DNA for the CDR3 is TGCGCCAGCAGCGCCGGACAAGATCAGCCCCAGCATTTT.